These 21 T cell receptor beta chains were all obtained from the same sample, sequenced in a study of T cells in Graves' hyperthyroidism and ophthalmopathy (dated by TCRdb to between 2017 and 2020). Receptor libraries were prepared by multiplex PCR. The run used an Illumina HiSeq 2000. The TCR beta CDR3 regions were amplified from the RNA transcripts. The first round of RT-PCR for the TCR CDR3 was performed with the HTBI primer set and the Qiagen OneStep RT-PCR kit. TCRdb reprocessing: public reads trimmed at Q25 with fastp, clones called with MiXCR, in-frame beta chains kept. Duplicate CDR3 protein sequences are folded into a single record with the most common DNA and genes. In all, the sample holds under 250,000 distinct CDR3 sequences, and 24% of those were seen once. The top ten clones comprise 35% to 40% of the sample. What was sequenced was blood. The receptor source for this set is a woman between 40 and 55 years old with Graves' ophthalmopathy.

CDR3 nucleotide sequence: TGTGCCAGCAGTGCTAGCGGGGTTATCTCCTACGAGCAGTACTTC. Its protein is CASSASGVISYEQYF. V is TRBV7-2 and J is TRBJ2-7, with 9 bases lining up with TRBD2. Germline trimming cut 6 bases from V and 0 bases from J; bases unmatched to any gene: 6. Germline assignment: CDR1 SGHTA and CDR2 FQGNSA. The CDR3 has 15 residues.

The chain employs TRBV6-1 and TRBJ2-7; D may be TRBD1 (6 bases). Germline CDR1 and CDR2: MNHNS and SASEGT. V was trimmed by 0 bases and J by 4 bases, leaving 10 bases between them. This CDR3 spans 14 amino acids. The CDR3 protein is CASSEAYRAYEQYF. CDR3 in DNA: TGTGCCAGCAGTGAAGCATACAGGGCTTACGAGCAGTACTTC.

The sample holds many counts of this clonotype. The chain's CDR3 is CASSAGGAGLGYEQYF. The CDR3 DNA reads TGTGCCAGCAGCGCTGGGGGGGCAGGGTTAGGCTACGAGCAGTACTTC. The chain has TRBV5-5 and TRBJ2-7, with D possibly TRBD2 on 7 matching bases. V shed 4 bases and J shed 3 bases, with 20 bases lying between them. In germline, CDR1 is SGHKS, CDR2 YYEKEE (reference sequence). The CDR3 consists of 16 residues.

At least ten counts were recorded for this clonotype. The gene calls are TRBV6-5 and TRBJ2-2, with unresolved D. The CDR3 is 13 amino acids. Germline V CDR1 and CDR2: MNHEY, SVGAGI. V lost 2 bases, J lost 5 bases, and 6 bases lay in between. CDR3 DNA sequence: TGTGCCAGCAGTTACAGTTGGACCGGGGAGCTGTTTTTT. This translates into CASSYSWTGELFF.

This clonotype has a count of ten or more. V and J are TRBV7-2 and TRBJ2-2, with 8 bases matching TRBD1. Unmatched junction bases numbered 3, after V lost 4 bases and J lost 2 bases. CDR3 length equals 15 residues. The germline V gene has CDR1 SGHTA and CDR2 FQGNSA. Here the CDR3 DNA reads TGTGCCAGCAGCTCCGGACAGGGAAACACCGGGGAGCTGTTTTTT. Residues: CASSSGQGNTGELFF.

The chain combines TRBV6-1 with TRBJ2-7, with 9 bases lining up with TRBD2. Germline CDR1 is MNHNS and CDR2 is SASEGT. The V and J ends lost 8 bases and 2 bases, in that order; junction bases with no gene match: 7. The CDR3 contains 14 residues. CDR3 sequence (DNA): TGTGCCAGCGCCTCTAGCGGGACGGCCTACGAGCAGTACTTC. It specifies CASASSGTAYEQYF.

This chain links TRBV12-3 or TRBV12-4 with TRBJ2-7; 8 positions match TRBD1. This CDR3 region has 17 residues. Unmatched junction bases numbered 7, after V lost 0 bases and J lost 0 bases. CDR3 sequence: CASSLAWGQASSYEQYF. The DNA for the CDR3 is TGTGCCAGCAGTTTAGCTTGGGGACAGGCAAGCTCCTACGAGCAGTACTTC.

This clonotype was observed at least ten times. The rearrangement uses TRBV7-2 and TRBJ2-7; 7 bases agree with TRBD2. The CDR3 covers 15 residues. V was pared by 1 base and J by 2 bases, with 5 bases of the junction left unmatched. Germline V gene data show CDR1 as SGHTA and CDR2 as FQGNSA. As DNA, the CDR3 is TGTGCCAGCAGCTTAGGCGTTAGCGGGCCCTACGAGCAGTACTTC. As protein: CASSLGVSGPYEQYF.

This clonotype was seen ten or more times. This chain links TRBV29-1 with TRBJ2-2; 9 bases are a match to TRBD1. With 5 bases clipped from V and 4 bases from J, the junction kept 8 bases outside the gene matches. The CDR3 covers 15 residues. The V gene's germline CDR1 is SQVTM and CDR2 ANQGSEA. CDR3 DNA: TGCAGCGTTTACTCCGGGACAGGGATCACCGGGGAGCTGTTTTTT. Its translation is CSVYSGTGITGELFF.

Ten or more counts support this clonotype. J is TRBJ1-3 and V is TRBV11-3; D is ambiguous. This CDR3 is built from 13 residues. Looked up from germline, CDR1 is SGHNT and CDR2 is YENEEA. Trimming left V 2 bases short and J 4 bases short, with 6 bases between. The CDR3: CASSLNHGNTIYF. For the CDR3, the DNA is TGTGCCAGCAGCTTAAATCACGGAAACACCATATATTTT.

This chain links TRBV6-2 or TRBV6-3 with TRBJ2-7, with 10 bases fitting TRBD2. V lost 6 bases, J lost 2 bases, and 13 bases stayed unmatched. CDR3 length: 17 residues. Germline CDR1 and CDR2: MNHEY and SVGEGT. This chain's CDR3 is CASSRQAYSGGPYEQYF. CDR3 nucleotide sequence: TGTGCCAGCAGCAGACAGGCCTATAGCGGGGGGCCCTACGAGCAGTACTTC.

This clonotype has ten or more counts. The chain couples TRBV28 to TRBJ1-1, with D uncertain. Germline CDR1 is MDHEN and CDR2 is SYDVKM. The length of the CDR3 is 11 residues. V gave up 3 bases and J gave up 11 bases, with 10 bases separating them. This CDR3 reads CASSLEGRAFF. The CDR3 DNA follows: TGTGCCAGCAGTTTGGAGGGTCGGGCTTTCTTT.

The table lists this clonotype with many counts. The chain employs TRBV12-3 or TRBV12-4 and TRBJ2-7, with 8 nucleotides matching TRBD1. J was trimmed by 1 base and V by 9 bases; bases with no gene match: 8. The CDR3 is 14 residues long. The CDR3 protein is CASSATGGSYEQYF. The CDR3 DNA is TGTGCCAGTTCCGCCACAGGGGGGTCCTACGAGCAGTACTTC.

This clonotype was recorded many times. This may be a read error, as it is one base from a much larger clone. The chain links TRBV28 to TRBJ1-2; 10 bases fit TRBD1. The CDR3 spans 15 residues. With V trimmed by 6 bases and J by 4 bases, 8 bases remained unmatched. CDR1 MDHEN and CDR2 SYDVKM come from the germline V gene. The CDR3 DNA sequence: TGTGCCAGCAGCTGTGTCGGACAGGGGGTCTATGGCTACACCTTC. Residues: CASSCVGQGVYGYTF.

The sample holds many counts of this clonotype. The gene calls are TRBV4-1 and TRBJ2-5; the match to TRBD2 covers 14 bases. The CDR3 contains 18 residues. Germline V gene data show CDR1 as MGHRA and CDR2 as YSYEKL. The junction had 8 bases not matched to a gene; V was cut back by 1 base and J by 4 bases. The CDR3 spells CASSQGLGLAGDLETQYF. CDR3 nucleotides: TGCGCCAGCAGCCAAGGTCTGGGACTAGCGGGAGATTTAGAGACCCAGTACTTC.

The chain is built from TRBV12-3 or TRBV12-4 and TRBJ2-7; D possibly uses TRBD1 or TRBD2 (5 bases each). This CDR3 has 14 amino acids. Trimming stripped 2 bases from V and 2 bases from J, with 10 bases between. The CDR3 protein is CASSLTGPAYEQYF. The CDR3 coding sequence is TGTGCCAGCAGTTTAACGGGACCCGCCTACGAGCAGTACTTC.

This clonotype was seen repeatedly, ten times or more. The chain is built from TRBV2 and TRBJ2-1; TRBD1 aligns across 11 bases. Germline-derived CDR1 and CDR2 are SNHLY and FYNNEI. V lost 8 bases, J lost 9 bases, and 9 bases stayed unmatched. The length of the CDR3 is 14 residues. CDR3 sequence reads: CASLGQGVYGEQFF. In DNA, the CDR3 is TGTGCCAGCCTGGGACAGGGGGTTTATGGTGAGCAGTTCTTC.

This clonotype came up many times. This chain links TRBV6-1 with TRBJ2-2; no clear D. CDR1 is MNHNS, CDR2 SASEGT, per germline. Trimming took 2 bases from V and 4 from J, leaving 11 bases between them. The CDR3 has 15 residues. CDR3 loop: CASSELTSSTGELFF. CDR3 nucleotide sequence: TGTGCCAGCAGTGAATTGACATCCTCCACCGGGGAGCTGTTTTTT.

This clonotype was counted at least ten times. The chain employs TRBV10-1 and TRBJ1-2; D is perhaps TRBD1 (5 bases). Germline V CDR1 and CDR2: WNHNN, SYGVQD (reference sequence). V lost 0 bases and J 8 bases, leaving 10 bases between the germline ends. This CDR3 has 13 amino acids. CDR3 DNA sequence: TGCGCCAGCAGTGAGTCCCAGGGATACGGCTACACCTTC. This sequence encodes CASSESQGYGYTF.

The sample holds many counts of this clonotype. The chain joins TRBV5-1 to TRBJ2-7; TRBD2 aligns across 12 bases. Germline-derived CDR1 and CDR2 are SGHRS and YFSETQ. With V trimmed by 4 bases and J by 9 bases, 11 bases remained unmatched. CDR3 length equals 15 residues. The CDR3 is CASSLSGLAGGWQYF. The CDR3 nucleotides are TGCGCCAGCAGCCTCTCGGGACTAGCGGGCGGGTGGCAGTACTTC.

This clonotype has ten or more counts. The chain joins TRBV6-1 to TRBJ1-1; D is ambiguous. CDR1 MNHNS and CDR2 SASEGT come from the germline V gene. The CDR3 covers 15 residues. V dropped 5 bases and J dropped 6 bases, with 19 bases sitting between them. The CDR3 DNA reads as TGTGCCAGCAGTCGCAGCGGTGGGGAGTCGGCTGAAGCTTTCTTT. It yields the protein CASSRSGGESAEAFF.